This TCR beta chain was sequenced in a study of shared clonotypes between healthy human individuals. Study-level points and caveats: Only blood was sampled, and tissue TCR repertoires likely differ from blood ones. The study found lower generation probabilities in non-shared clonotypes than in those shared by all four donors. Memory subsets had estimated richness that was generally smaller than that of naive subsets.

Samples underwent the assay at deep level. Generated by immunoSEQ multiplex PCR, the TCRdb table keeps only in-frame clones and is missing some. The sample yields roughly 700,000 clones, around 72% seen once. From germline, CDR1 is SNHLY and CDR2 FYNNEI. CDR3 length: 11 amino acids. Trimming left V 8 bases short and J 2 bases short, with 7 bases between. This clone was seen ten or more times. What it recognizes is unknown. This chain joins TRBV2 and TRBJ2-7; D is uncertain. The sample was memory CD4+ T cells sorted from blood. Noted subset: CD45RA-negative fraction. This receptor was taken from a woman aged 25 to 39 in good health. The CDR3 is CASLDTYEQYF. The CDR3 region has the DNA TGTGCCAGCCTTGATACCTACGAGCAGTACTTC.